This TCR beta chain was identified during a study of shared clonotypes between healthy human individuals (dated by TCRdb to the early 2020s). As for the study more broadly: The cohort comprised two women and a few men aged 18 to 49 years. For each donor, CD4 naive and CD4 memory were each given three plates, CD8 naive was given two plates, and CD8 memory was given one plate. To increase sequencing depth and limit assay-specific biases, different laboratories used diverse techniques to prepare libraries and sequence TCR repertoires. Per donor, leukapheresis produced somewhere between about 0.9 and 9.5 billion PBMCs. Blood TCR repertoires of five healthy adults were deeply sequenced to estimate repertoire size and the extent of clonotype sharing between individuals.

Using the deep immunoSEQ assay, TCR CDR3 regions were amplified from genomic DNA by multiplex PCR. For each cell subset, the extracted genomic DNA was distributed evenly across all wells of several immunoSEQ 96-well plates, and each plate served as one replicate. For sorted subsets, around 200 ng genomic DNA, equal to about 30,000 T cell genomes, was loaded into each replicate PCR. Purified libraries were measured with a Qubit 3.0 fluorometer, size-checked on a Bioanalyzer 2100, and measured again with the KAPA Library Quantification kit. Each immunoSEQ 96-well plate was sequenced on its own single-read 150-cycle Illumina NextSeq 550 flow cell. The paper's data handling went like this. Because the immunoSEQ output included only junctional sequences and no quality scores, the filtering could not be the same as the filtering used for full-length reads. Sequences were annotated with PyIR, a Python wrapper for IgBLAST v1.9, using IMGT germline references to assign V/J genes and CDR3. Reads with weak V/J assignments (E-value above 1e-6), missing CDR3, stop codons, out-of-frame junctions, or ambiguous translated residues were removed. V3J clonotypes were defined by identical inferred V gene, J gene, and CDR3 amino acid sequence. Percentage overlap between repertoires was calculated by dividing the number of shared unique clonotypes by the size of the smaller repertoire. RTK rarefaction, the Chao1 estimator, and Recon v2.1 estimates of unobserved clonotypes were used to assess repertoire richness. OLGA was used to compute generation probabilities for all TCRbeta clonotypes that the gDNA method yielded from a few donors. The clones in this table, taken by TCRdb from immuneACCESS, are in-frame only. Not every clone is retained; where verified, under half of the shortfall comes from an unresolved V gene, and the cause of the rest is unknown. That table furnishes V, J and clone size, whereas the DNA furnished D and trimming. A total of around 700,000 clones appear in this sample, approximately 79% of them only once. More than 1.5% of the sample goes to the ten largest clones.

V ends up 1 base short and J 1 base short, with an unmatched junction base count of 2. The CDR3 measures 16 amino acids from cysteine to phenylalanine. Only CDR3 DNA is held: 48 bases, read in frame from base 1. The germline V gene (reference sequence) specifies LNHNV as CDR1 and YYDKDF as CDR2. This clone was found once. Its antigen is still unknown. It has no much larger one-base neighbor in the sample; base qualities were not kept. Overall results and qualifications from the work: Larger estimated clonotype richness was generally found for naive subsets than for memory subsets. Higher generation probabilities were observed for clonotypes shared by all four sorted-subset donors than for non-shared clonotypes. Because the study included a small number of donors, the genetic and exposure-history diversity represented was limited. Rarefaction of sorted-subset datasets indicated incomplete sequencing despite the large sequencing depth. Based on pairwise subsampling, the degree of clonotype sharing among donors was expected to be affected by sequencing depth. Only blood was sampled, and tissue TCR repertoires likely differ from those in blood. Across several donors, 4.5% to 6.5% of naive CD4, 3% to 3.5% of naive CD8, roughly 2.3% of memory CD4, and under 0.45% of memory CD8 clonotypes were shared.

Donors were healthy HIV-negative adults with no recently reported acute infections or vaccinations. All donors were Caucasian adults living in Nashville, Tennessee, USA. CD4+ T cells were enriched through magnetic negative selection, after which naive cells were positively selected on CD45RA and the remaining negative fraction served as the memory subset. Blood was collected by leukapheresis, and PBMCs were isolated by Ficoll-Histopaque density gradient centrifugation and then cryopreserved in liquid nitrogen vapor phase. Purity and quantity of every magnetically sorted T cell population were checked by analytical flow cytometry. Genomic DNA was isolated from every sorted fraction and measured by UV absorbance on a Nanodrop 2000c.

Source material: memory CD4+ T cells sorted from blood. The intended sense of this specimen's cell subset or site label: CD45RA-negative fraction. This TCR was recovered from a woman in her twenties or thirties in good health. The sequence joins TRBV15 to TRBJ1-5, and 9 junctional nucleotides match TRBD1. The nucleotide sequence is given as TGTGCCACCAGCAGAGCGACAGGGGGGAGCAATCAGCCCCAGCATTTT. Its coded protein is CATSRATGGSNQPQHF.